Listed below are T cell receptor beta chains from one sample, sequenced in a study of T-cell reconstitution after alpha-beta-depleted transplantation in children. TCRdb reprocessed the PCR reads with MiXCR, giving one entry per CDR3 protein. Among about 610,000 distinct CDR3 sequences listed, approximately 10% were seen once. The material sequenced was PBMCs from the stem cell graft donor, taken from the stem cell graft. These receptors were taken from a human donor who donated a stem cell graft to a child with acute myeloid leukemia. The CDR3 runs from the conserved cysteine through the conserved F or W. D genes are given only for firm matches. Only some rows state a clone size, as once, few, many or a class for expanded clones.

many,TRBJ1-1,-,TRBV28,CASSLRGRGLNTEAFF,TGTGCCAGCAGTTTACGGGGGAGGGGATTGAACACTGAAGCTTTCTTT
many,TRBJ2-3,TRBD2,TRBV24-1,CATSDPGLAGFTDTQYF,TGTGCCACCAGTGACCCAGGACTAGCGGGTTTCACAGATACGCAGTATTTT
-,TRBJ2-1,-,TRBV9,CASSVVHNNEQFF,TGTGCCAGCAGCGTAGTCCACAACAATGAGCAGTTCTTC
-,TRBJ2-3,-,TRBV6-5,CASRPLGETDTQYF,TGTGCCAGCAGGCCATTGGGGGAGACAGATACGCAGTATTTT
many,TRBJ2-2,TRBD2,TRBV15,CATSRAGGFTGELFF,TGTGCCACCAGCAGAGCGGGGGGTTTTACCGGGGAGCTGTTTTTT
-,TRBJ1-1,TRBD1,TRBV5-1,CASSTGQGGRTEAFF,TGCGCCAGCAGTACGGGACAGGGGGGACGCACTGAAGCTTTCTTT
many,TRBJ2-1,-,TRBV5-1,CASSQGYNEQFF,TGCGCCAGCAGCCAGGGTTACAATGAGCAGTTCTTC
few,TRBJ2-7,TRBD2,TRBV27,CASRLTSGGSYEQYF,TGTGCCAGCCGCCTGACTAGCGGGGGTTCCTACGAGCAGTACTTC
few,TRBJ2-3,TRBD2,TRBV6-2/TRBV6-3,CASRELAGGLTDTQYF,TGTGCCAGCAGGGAGCTAGCGGGAGGACTCACAGATACGCAGTATTTT
-,TRBJ2-7,-,TRBV7-2,CASSLVSGSSSYEQYF,TGTGCCAGCAGCTTAGTCAGCGGGTCCAGCTCCTACGAGCAGTACTTC
-,TRBJ2-3,-,TRBV20-1,CSSFISGADTQYF,TGCAGTTCCTTTATCTCAGGGGCAGATACGCAGTATTTT